This T cell receptor beta chain was identified in a study of metastatic and nonmetastatic thyroid tumors. Study summary: Repertoires were compared across blood and tumor or nodule tissue from malignant and benign thyroid patients.

This CDR3 is 15 amino acids long. No patient had received any treatment before thyroid surgery. This clone was seen many times. MiXCR reprocessed the PCR reads for TCRdb. The data show tens of thousands of clones, under 30% seen once. The chain combines TRBV3-2 with TRBJ2-1; the table's D call TRBD1 went unverified against the DNA. TRBV3-2 is assigned pseudogene status. This TCR came from a male donor with papillary thyroid cancer or a benign thyroid nodule (not recorded which). Some clones in this sample may be carry-over from other donors' samples. The sequenced material came from tumor tissue. The CDR3 here is CASSDRQGARNEQFF. Written as DNA, the CDR3 is TGTGCCAGCAGTGACCGACAGGGGGCCCGAAATGAGCAGTTCTTC.